The rows below give T cell receptor beta chains drawn from one sample of a study of T cell responses to AZD1222 COVID-19 vaccine. The data were produced by immunoSEQ multiplex PCR, yet TCRdb's version contains in-frame clones alone and is incomplete. The data contain 150,000 or so clones, 90% to 95% of them singletons. The sequencing here drew on peripheral blood, taken on day 0 of AZD1222 vaccination. Every receptor here comes from an adult in good health. Each CDR3 is given with its conserved first and last residue. The D gene is left open where the match is weak. Size is omitted from some rows. Given values are once, few, many or a class for expanded clones.

cdr3_aa,cdr3_nt,v_call,d_call,clone_size,j_call
CASSLTDGDPNYGYTF,TGTGCCAGCAGCCTTACCGACGGGGATCCTAACTATGGCTACACCTTC,TRBV4-2,-,-,TRBJ1-2
CASRPGITLYEQYF,TGTGCCAGTAGACCCGGGATAACGCTCTACGAGCAGTACTTC,TRBV6-5,-,-,TRBJ2-7
CASSLALGPNTEAFF,TGCGCCAGCAGCTTGGCGTTAGGCCCGAACACTGAAGCTTTCTTT,TRBV5-1,-,-,TRBJ1-1
CASSNRDRSGGYTF,TGTGCCAGCAGCAATCGAGACAGGTCCGGCGGCTACACCTTC,TRBV28,-,-,TRBJ1-2
CASSLRGNTIYF,TGTGCCAGCAGCTTACGGGGAAACACCATATATTTT,TRBV11-3,-,-,TRBJ1-3
CATSDFGQNYGYTF,TGTGCCACCAGTGATTTCGGGCAGAACTATGGCTACACCTTC,TRBV24-1,-,-,TRBJ1-2
CASTGRPGVTYEQYF,TGTGCCAGCACAGGCCGGCCAGGGGTTACCTACGAGCAGTACTTC,TRBV6-5,-,few,TRBJ2-7
CASSLVTGTQYF,TGTGCCAGCAGCTTAGTTACAGGGACGCAGTATTTT,TRBV7-9,-,-,TRBJ2-3
CASSSTGITRDYTF,TGTGCCAGCAGCTCGACCGGGATAACTCGGGACTACACCTTC,TRBV5-6,-,-,TRBJ1-2
CASSPAEGYTEAFF,TGCGCCAGCAGCCCAGCAGAGGGTTACACTGAAGCTTTCTTT,TRBV4-1,-,-,TRBJ1-1
CASRGLAGVIGEQYF,TGTGCCAGTAGGGGACTAGCGGGTGTAATAGGCGAGCAGTACTTC,TRBV19,TRBD2,-,TRBJ2-7
CASSYPGGTEAFF,TGTGCCAGCAGCTACCCAGGGGGCACTGAAGCTTTCTTT,TRBV6-6,TRBD1,-,TRBJ1-1
CSVLAGANVLTF,TGCAGCGTTTTGGCTGGGGCCAACGTCCTGACTTTC,TRBV29-1,-,-,TRBJ2-6
CATSSQGGRAFDEQFF,TGTGCCACCAGTAGCCAAGGGGGGAGGGCGTTCGATGAGCAGTTCTTC,TRBV24-1,-,-,TRBJ2-1
CASSLSGDYEQYF,TGTGCCAGCAGTTTGTCGGGGGACTACGAGCAGTACTTC,TRBV27,-,-,TRBJ2-7
CASSLEQRATDNSPLHF,TGTGCCAGCAGCCTCGAGCAGCGAGCAACGGATAATTCACCCCTCCACTTT,TRBV9,-,once,TRBJ1-6
CASSLTFKLHEQFF,TGTGCCAGCAGCTTAACGTTCAAATTGCATGAGCAGTTCTTC,TRBV7-2,-,-,TRBJ2-1
CASIRSYEQYF,TGTGCCAGCATCAGGAGCTACGAGCAGTACTTC,TRBV27,-,-,TRBJ2-7
CASSLDGTREQYF,TGTGCCAGCAGCTTAGACGGGACCCGCGAGCAGTACTTC,TRBV11-3,-,-,TRBJ2-7
CSVAMGGAVEKLFF,TGCAGCGTTGCCATGGGGGGCGCAGTAGAAAAACTGTTTTTT,TRBV29-1,-,-,TRBJ1-4
CASGLATSGGLDTDTQYF,TGTGCTAGTGGTTTGGCGACTAGCGGGGGACTCGACACAGATACGCAGTATTTT,TRBV12-5,TRBD2,-,TRBJ2-3
CASSEGTGGHTGELFF,TGTGCCAGCAGTGAGGGGACAGGGGGCCACACCGGGGAGCTGTTTTTT,TRBV6-1,TRBD1,-,TRBJ2-2
CASSSGTGPYNEQFF,TGTGCCAGCAGTTCCGGGACAGGGCCCTACAATGAGCAGTTCTTC,TRBV28,TRBD1,-,TRBJ2-1
CASSQDRAGGNTIYF,TGCGCCAGCAGCCAAGATCGGGCAGGAGGAAACACCATATATTTT,TRBV4-3,-,-,TRBJ1-3
CASSSTVQGSYTF,TGTGCCAGCAGCTCGACAGTACAGGGGAGCTACACCTTC,TRBV7-3,TRBD1,-,TRBJ1-2
CASSRSGGSTDTQYF,TGTGCCAGCAGCCGGAGCGGGGGTAGCACAGATACGCAGTATTTT,TRBV5-6,TRBD2,-,TRBJ2-3
CASSPQRGYEQYF,TGTGCCAGCAGCCCCCAAAGGGGGTACGAGCAGTACTTC,TRBV7-3,-,-,TRBJ2-7
CASSYQGSPLHF,TGTGCCAGCAGTTACCAAGGTTCACCCCTCCACTTT,TRBV6-5,-,-,TRBJ1-6
CASRSGTGGYEQYF,TGTGCCAGCAGGTCCGGGACAGGGGGCTATGAGCAGTACTTC,TRBV5-4,TRBD1,-,TRBJ2-7
CASSQDQEGVETQYF,TGTGCCAGCAGCCAAGACCAGGAGGGGGTGGAGACCCAGTACTTC,TRBV14,-,-,TRBJ2-5
CASSPRVGASGNTIYF,TGTGCCAGCAGCCCGCGGGTGGGGGCCTCTGGAAACACCATATATTTT,TRBV7-2,-,-,TRBJ1-3
CASIAGNTEAFF,TGTGCCAGTATAGCTGGGAACACTGAAGCTTTCTTT,TRBV19,-,-,TRBJ1-1
CASSLGRQGKNYEQYF,TGTGCCAGCAGCTTAGGGAGACAGGGAAAAAACTACGAGCAGTACTTC,TRBV7-6,TRBD1,-,TRBJ2-7
CASERRSRGETQYF,TGTGCCAGCGAGCGCAGAAGTCGCGGTGAGACCCAGTACTTC,TRBV11-3,-,-,TRBJ2-5
CASSSSSALSYNEQFF,TGCGCCAGCAGCTCCTCTAGCGCTCTCTCCTACAATGAGCAGTTCTTC,TRBV5-1,-,-,TRBJ2-1
CASSLSGLGAREQFF,TGCGCCAGCAGCTTGTCCGGACTAGGGGCAAGGGAGCAGTTCTTC,TRBV5-1,TRBD2,-,TRBJ2-1
CASSEDRIYGYTF,TGTGCCAGCAGCGAAGACAGGATCTATGGCTACACCTTC,TRBV25-1,-,-,TRBJ1-2
CASGATLGTEAFF,TGTGCCAGCGGGGCCACGCTAGGCACTGAAGCTTTCTTT,TRBV6-5,-,-,TRBJ1-1
CASSQDLLGGGTEAFF,TGTGCCAGCAGCCAAGATTTATTAGGGGGTGGGACTGAAGCTTTCTTT,TRBV3-1/TRBV3-2,-,-,TRBJ1-1
CASASWGQGSDTEAFF,TGTGCCAGCGCCTCCTGGGGACAGGGGTCGGACACTGAAGCTTTCTTT,TRBV28,TRBD1,-,TRBJ1-1
CASSRGANTDTQYF,TGTGCCAGCAGTCGGGGGGCTAACACAGATACGCAGTATTTT,TRBV6-4,-,-,TRBJ2-3
CASSLVDRETEAFF,TGTGCCAGCAGCCTAGTCGACAGGGAGACTGAAGCTTTCTTT,TRBV3-1/TRBV3-2,TRBD1,-,TRBJ1-1
CASSLGGDSTDTQYF,TGTGCCAGCAGCCTGGGGGGGGACAGCACAGATACGCAGTATTTT,TRBV5-4,TRBD2,-,TRBJ2-3
CASSFVLGYEQYF,TGTGCCAGCAGTTTCGTACTAGGCTACGAGCAGTACTTC,TRBV27,-,-,TRBJ2-7
CASSLRGDREQYF,TGTGCCAGCAGCTTAAGGGGGGACAGGGAGCAGTACTTC,TRBV7-8,TRBD1,-,TRBJ2-7
CASSWHSDTQYF,TGTGCCAGTAGTTGGCATTCGGATACGCAGTATTTT,TRBV19,-,-,TRBJ2-3
CASSLRVRVVRQETQYF,TGTGCCAGCAGCTTACGTGTGCGGGTAGTACGTCAAGAGACCCAGTACTTC,TRBV11-3,-,-,TRBJ2-5